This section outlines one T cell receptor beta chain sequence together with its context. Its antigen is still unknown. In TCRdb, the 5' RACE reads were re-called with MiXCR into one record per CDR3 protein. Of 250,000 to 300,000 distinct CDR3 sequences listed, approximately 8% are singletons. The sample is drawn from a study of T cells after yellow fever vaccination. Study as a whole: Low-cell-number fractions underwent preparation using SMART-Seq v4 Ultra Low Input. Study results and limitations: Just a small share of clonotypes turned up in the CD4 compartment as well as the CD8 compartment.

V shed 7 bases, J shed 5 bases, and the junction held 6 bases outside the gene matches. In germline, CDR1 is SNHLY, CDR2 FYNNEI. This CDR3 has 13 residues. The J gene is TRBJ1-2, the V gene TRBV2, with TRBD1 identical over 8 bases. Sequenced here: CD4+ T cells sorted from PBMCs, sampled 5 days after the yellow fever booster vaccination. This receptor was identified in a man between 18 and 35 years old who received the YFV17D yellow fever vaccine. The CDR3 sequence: CASKAGGWYGYTF. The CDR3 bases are TGTGCCAGCAAGGCAGGGGGCTGGTATGGCTACACCTTC.